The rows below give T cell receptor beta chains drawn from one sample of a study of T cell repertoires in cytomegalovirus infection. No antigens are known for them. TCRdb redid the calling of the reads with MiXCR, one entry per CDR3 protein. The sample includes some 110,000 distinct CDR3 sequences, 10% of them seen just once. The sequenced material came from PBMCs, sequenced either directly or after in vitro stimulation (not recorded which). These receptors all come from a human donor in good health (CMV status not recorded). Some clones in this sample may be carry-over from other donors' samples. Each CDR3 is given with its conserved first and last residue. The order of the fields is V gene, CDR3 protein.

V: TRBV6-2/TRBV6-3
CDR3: CASSLSGTNTGELFF

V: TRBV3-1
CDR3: CASSPTGVEAFF

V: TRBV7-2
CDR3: CASSPRPDGTGELFF

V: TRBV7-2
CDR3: CASSLGDRGQETQYF

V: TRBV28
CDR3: CASSWGLKNSPLHF

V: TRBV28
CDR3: CANGRGRNQPQHF

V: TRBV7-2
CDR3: CASSSLSSSGGTDTQYF

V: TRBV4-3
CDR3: CASSQVFTGGGQETQYF

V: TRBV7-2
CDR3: CASSLGGSSPLHF

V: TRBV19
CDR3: CASMGTTEETQYF

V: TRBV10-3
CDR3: CAISEGANTGELFF

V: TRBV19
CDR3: CASSRLETLNEKLFF

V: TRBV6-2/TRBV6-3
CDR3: CASSYVGGPGTGELFF

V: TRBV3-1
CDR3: CASSQIDEQFF

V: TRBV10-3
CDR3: CAISGHTDGEKLFF

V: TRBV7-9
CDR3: CASSEQGANQPQHF

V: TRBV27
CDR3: CASRDELYEQYF

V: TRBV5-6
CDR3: CASSIGGLTEAFF

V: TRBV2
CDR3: CASRGLAQNTGELFF

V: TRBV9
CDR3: CASSLGDPHTDTQYF

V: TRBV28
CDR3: CASSLRGRAGYTF

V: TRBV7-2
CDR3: CASSLASGLRGGELFF

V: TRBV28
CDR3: CASSTSGYTGNTGELFF

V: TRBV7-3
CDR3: CASSFSHTLGNTIYF

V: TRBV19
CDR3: CASLAAGESNEQFF

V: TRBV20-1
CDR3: CSARSPPGHEQFF

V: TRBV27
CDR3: CASSLGPTTGDGYTF

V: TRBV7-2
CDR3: CASSPQGDTQYF

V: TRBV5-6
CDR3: CASREGGGAYGYTF

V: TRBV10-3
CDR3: CAIRSRLADSYEQYF

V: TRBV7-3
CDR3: CASSLTGTAFSGANVLTF

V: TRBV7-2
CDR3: CASSRTSTDTQYF

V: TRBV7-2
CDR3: CASSFPPSQETQYF

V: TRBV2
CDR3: CASTGAYSNQPQHF

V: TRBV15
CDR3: CATSRVNEKLFF

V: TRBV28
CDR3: CASSLTSGGTDTQYF

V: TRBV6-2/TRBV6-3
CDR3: CASSGPGTQVIYNNEQFF

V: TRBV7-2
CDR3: CASSLVGSRNTEAFF

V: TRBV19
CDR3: CASSMRQGLSYNEQFF

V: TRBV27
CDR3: CASSSSLGTRRTEAFF

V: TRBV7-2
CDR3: CASSKNQGPETQYF

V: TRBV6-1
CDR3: CASTLGQGKDEQFF

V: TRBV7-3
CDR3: CASITFPSGEYNEQFF

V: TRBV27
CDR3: CASRTGGGNTIYF

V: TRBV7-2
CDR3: CASSLAPGSPEAFF

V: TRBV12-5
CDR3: CASGLVLRTLLNEQFF

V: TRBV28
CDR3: CASSWGLYGYTF

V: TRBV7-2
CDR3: CASSPRQGTDTQYF

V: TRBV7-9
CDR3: CASSSRDYDPGEQYF

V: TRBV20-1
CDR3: CSAPTSPLLGEQFF

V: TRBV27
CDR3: CASSPTRGDEQYF

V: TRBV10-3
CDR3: CAITPSGSSGELFF

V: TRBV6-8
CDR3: CASSYSGNTGELFF

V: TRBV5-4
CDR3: CASSLFQGGSYEQYF

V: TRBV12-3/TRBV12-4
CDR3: CASGVGLAGKETQYF

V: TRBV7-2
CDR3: CASSSGRGGYTF

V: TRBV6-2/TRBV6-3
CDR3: CASSYGTAFNQPQHF

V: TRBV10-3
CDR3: CATRLAGSTDTQYF